This entry lists 21 T cell receptor beta chains sequenced from one sample in a study of T cells in localized non-small cell lung cancer. Only in-frame clones appear in the TCRdb table, and some are missing; sequencing was by immunoSEQ multiplex PCR. The sample consists of thousands of clones, 25% of them appearing once. The sequences come from lung tumor tissue, collected before any cancer treatment. The origin of the receptors is a woman aged 35-75 years with stage I lung adenocarcinoma.

This clone turned up a few times. The chain has TRBV11-3 and TRBJ2-3, with 9 bases fitting TRBD2. This CDR3 region has 15 residues. Trimming at V came to 5 bases and at J to 0 bases, leaving 3 bases not matched to a gene. CDR1 and CDR2 (germline): SGHNT, YENEEA. CDR3: CASSPSGISTDTQYF. The CDR3 DNA is TGTGCCAGCAGCCCTAGCGGGATTAGCACAGATACGCAGTATTTT.

This clone showed up just a few times. The chain carries TRBV30 and TRBJ2-6; no clear D gene. The CDR3 sequence is 16 residues long. Germline V CDR1 and CDR2: GTSNPN, SVGIG (reference sequence). The V end lost 2 bases, the J end lost 0 bases, and 11 bases lay between the germline ends. Here the CDR3 DNA reads TGTGCCTGGAGTAGGCCGGTGAGCTCTGGGGCCAACGTCCTGACTTTC. The encoded protein is CAWSRPVSSGANVLTF.

This clone qualifies as medium-sized. This chain connects TRBV11-3 to TRBJ2-7, with 8 bases matching TRBD2. The V and J ends lost 4 bases and 3 bases, in that order; junction bases with no gene match: 17. This CDR3 is built from 18 residues. CDR1 is SGHNT and CDR2 is YENEEA in the germline V gene. The CDR3 DNA reads as TGTGCCAGCAGCTCACGGTCTAGCGGGTTGGCCGTCCTCTACGAGCAGTACTTC. This codes for CASSSRSSGLAVLYEQYF.

In its sample, this clone is medium-sized. The CDR3 nucleotides are TGTGCCAGCAGCTTTATGGGGAGGGGCACAGATACGCAGTATTTT. Amino acid sequence: CASSFMGRGTDTQYF. This chain connects TRBV11-3 to TRBJ2-3; 7 nucleotides line up with TRBD2. Germline V gene sequence: CDR1 SGHNT, CDR2 YENEEA. The CDR3 runs to 15 residues. Germline trimming cut 3 bases from V and 1 base from J; bases unmatched to any gene: 4.

This clone is medium-sized within its sample. The chain links TRBV11-3 to TRBJ1-5; 8 bases are shared with TRBD1. V shed 4 bases, J shed 3 bases, and the junction held 2 bases outside the gene matches. CDR1 is SGHNT, CDR2 YENEEA, per germline. This CDR3 is 14 amino acids long. The CDR3 nucleotides are TGTGCCAGCAGCTGGGGACAGGCCAATCAGCCCCAGCATTTT. The encoded protein is CASSWGQANQPQHF.

CDR3 protein: CAMEREGTKDEQYF. CDR3 DNA sequence: TGTGCGATGGAGCGGGAGGGTACTAAGGACGAGCAGTACTTC. The rearrangement links TRBV30 to TRBJ2-7; 10 bases align to TRBD2. The germline V gene has CDR1 GTSNPN and CDR2 SVGIG (reference sequence). The CDR3 totals 14 residues. The full variable domain, with the rest looked up from reference TRBV30 and TRBJ2-7, is SQTIHQWPATLVQPVGSPLSLECTVEGTSNPNLYWYRQAAGRGLQLLFYSVGIGQISSEVPQNLSASRPQDRQFILSSKKLLLSDSGFYLCAMEREGTKDEQYFGPGTRLTVT.

This chain uses TRBV28 with TRBJ2-5; D is possibly TRBD1 or TRBD2 (5 bases each). Germline V lookup: CDR1 MDHEN, CDR2 SYDVKM. With 2 bases removed from V and 1 base from J, the gap between germline ends came to 5 bases. The CDR3 length is 13 residues. CDR3 bases: TGTGCCAGCAGTTTAGGGGGCCAAGAGACCCAGTACTTC. Its translation is CASSLGGQETQYF.

The chain joins TRBV21-1 to TRBJ2-7. TRBV21-1 is noted as a pseudogene. The CDR3 consists of 13 residues. For the CDR3, the DNA is TGTGCCAGCTTCCTAACACCTTTCTACGAGCAGTACTTC. It codes for CASFLTPFYEQYF.

The chain combines TRBV6-8 with TRBJ2-1, with 10 bases that match TRBD2. Germline CDR1 reads MNHGY; CDR2 reads SAAAGT. This CDR3 has 14 residues. The V segment lost 8 bases and the J segment 6 bases; nucleotides outside the gene matches: 7. The chain's CDR3 is CASGTLAGFNEQFF. In DNA, the CDR3 is TGTGCCAGCGGGACACTAGCGGGATTCAATGAGCAGTTCTTC.

This CDR3 is CARSLQGEDHEQFF. DNA for the CDR3: TGTGCTAGAAGTTTACAGGGTGAGGACCATGAGCAGTTCTTC. The rearrangement uses TRBV12-5 and TRBJ2-1; weak D call: TRBD1 (6 bases). The CDR3 is 14 residues long. Germline-derived CDR1 and CDR2 are LGHNT and FRNRAP. Trimming took 9 bases from V and 8 from J, leaving 20 bases between them.

This clone is medium-sized within its sample. The V gene is TRBV11-3, the J gene TRBJ1-3; 7 nucleotides agree with TRBD1. From germline, CDR1 is SGHNT and CDR2 YENEEA. V gave up 3 bases and J gave up 0 bases; unmatched junction bases: 5. CDR3 length: 16 amino acids. CDR3 DNA sequence: TGTGCCAGCAGCTTCAGGGGGACCCTCTCTGGAAACACCATATATTTT. This sequence encodes CASSFRGTLSGNTIYF.

Judged by abundance, this clone is medium-sized. The rearrangement joins TRBV11-3 to TRBJ1-5, with a possible D match to TRBD1 (6 bases). CDR1 is SGHNT, CDR2 YENEEA, per germline. The germline V and J ends were trimmed by 3 bases and 7 bases, with 13 bases remaining between them. The CDR3 loop spans 14 amino acids. CDR3 sequence (DNA): TGTGCCAGCAGCTTGGGACCAGGGGAGCAGCCCCAGCATTTT. Translated, it gives CASSLGPGEQPQHF.

The chain joins TRBV18 to TRBJ1-5, with D unresolved. V was clipped by 0 bases and J by 7 bases, with 7 bases between them. This CDR3 is built from 13 residues. CDR1 and CDR2 (germline): KGHSH, LQKENI. Written as DNA, the CDR3 is TGTGCCAGCTCACCACCGGGGTCCCAGCCCCAGCATTTT. The encoded protein is CASSPPGSQPQHF.

This clone has only a few counts. The V call is TRBV6-8, the J call TRBJ2-4; TRBD2 agrees at 10 bases. The CDR3 runs 17 residues. The V and J ends lost 4 bases and 1 base, in that order; junction bases with no gene match: 7. The germline V gene has CDR1 MNHGY and CDR2 SAAAGT. The CDR3, as DNA: TGTGCCAGCAGTTCGAGCGGGAGGGGCGGGGCCAAAAACATTCAGTACTTC. Translated, it gives CASSSSGRGGAKNIQYF.

The chain recombines TRBV25-1 with TRBJ2-7; D may be TRBD2 (5 bases). The CDR3 covers 14 residues. In germline, CDR1 is MGHDK, CDR2 SYGVNS. The germline V and J ends were trimmed by 3 bases and 2 bases, with 11 bases remaining between them. CDR3 protein: CASSETRAPYEQYF. CDR3 nucleotide sequence: TGTGCCAGCAGTGAGACGCGGGCCCCCTACGAGCAGTACTTC.

V and J are TRBV9 and TRBJ1-1; the D is unclear. The germline V gene encodes CDR1 SGDLS and CDR2 YYNGEE. Trimming removed 5 bases at V and 0 bases at J, with 8 bases between. The CDR3 is 13 residues long. In DNA, the CDR3 is TGTGCCAGCAGTTTCGGCATGAACACTGAAGCTTTCTTT. It encodes CASSFGMNTEAFF.

Sample share makes this clone medium-sized. V usage is TRBV6-8 and J usage is TRBJ1-2; TRBD1 might be the D (5 bases). V was clipped by 10 bases and J by 8 bases, with 17 bases between them. CDR1 MNHGY and CDR2 SAAAGT come from the germline V gene. The CDR3 has 12 residues. The CDR3 DNA reads TGTGCCATCAAAGGGGCTACGGGAGGCTACACCTTC. Encoded protein: CAIKGATGGYTF.

The chain has TRBV19 and TRBJ2-1; D gene uncertain. The length of the CDR3 is 15 residues. Germline V gene lookup returns CDR1 LNHDA and CDR2 SQIVND (reference sequence). V lost 7 bases, J lost 10 bases, and 23 bases lay in between. The CDR3 region is CASTPSLTLLQEQFF. The CDR3 nucleotides are TGTGCCAGTACCCCGAGCTTAACCTTGCTACAGGAGCAGTTCTTC.

CDR3 residues: CASSRGTSGLSSYNEQFF. The CDR3 bases are TGCGCCAGCAGCAGGGGGACTAGCGGCCTCTCCTCCTACAATGAGCAGTTCTTC. The chain links TRBV5-1 to TRBJ2-1; 11 bases map to TRBD2. Germline assignment: CDR1 SGHRS and CDR2 YFSETQ. CDR3 size: 18 residues. The junction had 9 bases not matched to a gene; V was cut back by 4 bases and J by 0 bases.

This clone was counted only a few times. The V and J genes are TRBV11-3 and TRBJ2-7; the D gene could be TRBD1 or TRBD2 (5 bases each). This CDR3 has 14 amino acids. V was trimmed by 4 bases and J by 3 bases, leaving 13 bases between them. The germline CDR1 and CDR2 sequences are SGHNT and YENEEA. CDR3 nucleotide sequence: TGTGCCAGCAGCTCCCTACGGGACGGCTACGAGCAGTACTTC. Translation: CASSSLRDGYEQYF.

This clone appeared a few times. The chain is built from TRBV6-8 and TRBJ2-2; TRBD2 matches 9 bases. This CDR3 region has 15 residues. V gave up 7 bases and J gave up 2 bases; unmatched junction bases: 5. Germline CDR1 MNHGY, CDR2 SAAAGT. The CDR3 sequence is CASINSGRNTGELFF. The CDR3 DNA sequence: TGTGCCAGCATTAATAGCGGGAGAAACACCGGGGAGCTGTTTTTT.